A selection of T cell receptor beta chains follows, all from one sample in a study of blood T cell repertoires in COVID-19. Sequencing was performed with immunoSEQ multiplex PCR; in TCRdb, only in-frame clones are kept and a portion is missing. Of more than 200,000 clones in the sample, 80% to 90% were seen once. The sample consisted of peripheral blood. The receptor source for this set is a man aged 45-60 years with COVID-19, enrolled during active disease. Both conserved end residues are part of each CDR3. Fields, in order: CDR3 protein, D gene, J gene, V gene. A D gene is named only where the DNA matches it firmly.

CSADTGVNTEAFF	TRBD1	TRBJ1-1	TRBV29-1
CASSPEQGQSLYGYTF	TRBD1	TRBJ1-2	TRBV19
CAITGTGGLDEQFF	TRBD1	TRBJ2-1	TRBV10-3
CASSIAGQGLGYGYTF	TRBD1	TRBJ1-2	TRBV19
CASSDRGPRDEQYF	TRBD1	TRBJ2-7	TRBV27
CASSYLPTGVVYEQYF	TRBD1	TRBJ2-7	TRBV6-2/TRBV6-3
CASSSIQGTLFF	NA	TRBJ1-4	TRBV6-5
CASRLPGTSNEKLFF	NA	TRBJ1-4	TRBV28
CASSRRAGVYNEQFF	TRBD2	TRBJ2-1	TRBV14
CASSPTGVVEQYF	TRBD1	TRBJ2-7	TRBV18
CSATGGDTF	TRBD1	TRBJ1-2	TRBV20-1
CASSWTSGTHNEQFF	TRBD2	TRBJ2-1	TRBV7-2
CASSFSDRADNEQFF	TRBD1	TRBJ2-1	TRBV7-9